This TCR beta chain was sequenced for a study of beta chain features in type 1 diabetes (dated by TCRdb to the late 2010s). For context, the study as a whole: Patients and healthy donors did not differ in mean age, gender distribution, total cell number or subset yield. A total of about 100,000,000 sorted cells were examined across all samples, and RNA yield correlated strongly with the number of cells per subset. The study compared TCRB repertoires of sorted circulating CD4+ T cell subsets between recently diagnosed type 1 diabetes patients and matched healthy donors. Regulatory and stem cell-like memory subsets were isolated from only 8 patients and about eight healthy donors, whereas naive and central memory subsets came from all 30 or so donors. Study-level results and caveats: Only small numbers of individuals were included in the HLA sub-analyses, which left unresolved whether HLA type had any influence on TCRB rearrangement. Sequencing cDNA rather than genomic DNA could over-represent highly expressing activated cells, although activation and CD3 levels did not differ between groups. Shorter templates might be favored by PCR, yet because patient and control samples were amplified and corrected together, any such skew would affect both groups equally. Patients with type 1 diabetes made fewer insertions and deleted more nucleotides at VDJ recombination sites, implying thymic rearrangement abnormalities. Naive, central memory and regulatory TCRB repertoires appeared to be more alike among patients than among healthy donors. Type 1 diabetes patients showed a moderate but significant shortening of TCRB CDR3 length in all four CD4+ subsets.

Ten or more counts support this clone. Its antigen remains unidentified. At one of its ends the junction is not consistent with the germline gene, which may arise from a read error. This specimen includes other DNA sequences encoding the same CDR3. The entire isolated RNA was reverse transcribed using the High Capacity cDNA Reverse Transcription Kit, and thus expressed TCRB transcripts were sequenced. Deep immunoSEQ sequencing was applied to naive, central memory and regulatory T cell samples, giving an average of roughly 3.3 million total reads per sample. Sorted cells were lysed in RLT buffer, and RNA was extracted using DNase-treated RNeasy Micro or Mini kits according to cell number. Each cell subset was processed separately to prevent cross-contamination, with patient and healthy donor samples processed together. The immunoSEQ multiplex PCR was used to amplify TCRB sequences from cDNA, generating 87-bp fragments that spanned the CDR3 region. Sequencing of the amplicons was performed on the Illumina HiSeq platform. On the study's bioinformatics: Synthetic template baselines were used to correct PCR bias computationally, reads within Hamming distance 2 were collapsed together, and singletons that could not be merged were discarded. Reads were aligned against IMGT to assign V, D and J genes, CDR3 length and insertions or deletions at six rearrangement sites. Clonotype counts were normalized to sorted cell number within each subset before computing true diversity and Gini coefficients with the tcR R package. The overlap coefficient, calculated on TCRB nucleotide sequences, was used to measure repertoire sharing. The table was pulled from immuneACCESS by TCRdb, which kept in-frame rearrangements only. Such tables lose some clones; where checked, under half of the loss comes from unresolved V genes, and the rest has no known cause. The DNA was the basis for D and trimming; V, J and clone size are from that table. For this sample there are 300,000 to 350,000 clones; 12% to 15% appear just once. Over 5.5% of the sample lies in the top ten.

Each donor gave one peripheral blood draw, averaging about 120 mL, which was collected into heparinised tubes. A BD FACSAria II was used to sort naive, central memory, regulatory and stem cell-like memory CD4+ T cells with a panel that included CD45RO, CCR7, CD25, CD127, CD95 and CD27. A purity above 95% was achieved for all sorted populations. PBMCs were isolated right away by Lymphoprep density gradient centrifugation and were stained directly, without culture. Samples were stained and sorted in pairs, with one healthy donor and one patient per experiment, so that batch effects were minimized. From the germline V gene (reference sequence), CDR1 is SSHAT and CDR2 is FNYEAQ. The CDR3 runs 13 residues from the cysteine to the phenylalanine. The DNA shown is the 39-base CDR3, in frame from base 1.

The chain couples TRBV7-7 to TRBJ1-1; TRBD1 might be the D gene, on 5 matching bases. The sample was central memory CD4+ T cells from blood. The TCR comes from a man aged 25 to 40 in good health. CDR3 region: CASSFDRGTEAFF. The DNA reads TGTGCTAGCAGCTTTGACAGAGGGACTGAAGCTTTCTTT.